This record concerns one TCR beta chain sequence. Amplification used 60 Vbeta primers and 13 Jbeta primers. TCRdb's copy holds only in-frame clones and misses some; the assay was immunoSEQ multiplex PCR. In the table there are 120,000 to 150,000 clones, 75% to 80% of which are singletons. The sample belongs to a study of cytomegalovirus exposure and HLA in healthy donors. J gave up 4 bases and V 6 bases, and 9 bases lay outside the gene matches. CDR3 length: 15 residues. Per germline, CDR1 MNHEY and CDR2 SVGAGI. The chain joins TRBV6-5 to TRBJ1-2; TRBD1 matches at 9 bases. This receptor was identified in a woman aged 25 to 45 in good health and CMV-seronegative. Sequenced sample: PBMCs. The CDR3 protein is CASRLDTTGGYGYTF. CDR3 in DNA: TGTGCCAGCAGGCTTGACACGACAGGGGGCTATGGCTACACCTTC.